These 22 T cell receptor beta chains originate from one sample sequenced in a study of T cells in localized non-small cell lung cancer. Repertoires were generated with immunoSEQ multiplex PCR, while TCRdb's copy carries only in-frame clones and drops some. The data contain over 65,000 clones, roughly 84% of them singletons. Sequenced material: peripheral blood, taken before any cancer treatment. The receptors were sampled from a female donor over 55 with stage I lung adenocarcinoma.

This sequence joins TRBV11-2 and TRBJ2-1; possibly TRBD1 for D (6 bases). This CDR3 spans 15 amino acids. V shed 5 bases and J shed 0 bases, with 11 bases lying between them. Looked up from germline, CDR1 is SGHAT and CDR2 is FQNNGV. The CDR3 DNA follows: TGTGCCAGCAGCCCTAGGGACACCTCCTACAATGAGCAGTTCTTC. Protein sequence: CASSPRDTSYNEQFF.

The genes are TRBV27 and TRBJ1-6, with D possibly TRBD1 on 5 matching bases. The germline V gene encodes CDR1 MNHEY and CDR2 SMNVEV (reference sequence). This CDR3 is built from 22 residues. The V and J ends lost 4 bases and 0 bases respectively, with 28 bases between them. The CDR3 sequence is CASSWVIPRLGLQSSYNSPLHF. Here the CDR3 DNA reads TGTGCCAGCAGTTGGGTAATTCCTAGACTGGGACTCCAGAGCTCCTATAATTCACCCCTCCACTTT.

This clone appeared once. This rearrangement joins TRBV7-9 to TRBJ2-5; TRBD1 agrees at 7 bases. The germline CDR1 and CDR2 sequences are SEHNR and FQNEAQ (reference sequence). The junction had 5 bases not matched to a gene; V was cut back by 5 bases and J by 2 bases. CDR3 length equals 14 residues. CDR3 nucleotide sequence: TGTGCCAGCAGCAGGGGGCTCGGGCAAGAGACCCAGTACTTC. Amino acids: CASSRGLGQETQYF.

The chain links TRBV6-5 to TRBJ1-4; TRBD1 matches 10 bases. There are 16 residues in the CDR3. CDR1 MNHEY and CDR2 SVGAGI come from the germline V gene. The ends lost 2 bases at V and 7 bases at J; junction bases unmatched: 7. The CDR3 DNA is TGTGCCAGCAGTTACGTTCGGACAGGGGGGGGTGAAAAACTGTTTTTT. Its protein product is CASSYVRTGGGEKLFF.

The CDR3 is CASSYSLADTQYF. CDR3 sequence (DNA): TGTGCCAGCAGTTACTCTTTAGCAGATACGCAGTATTTT. The V and J genes are TRBV6-6 and TRBJ2-3; D uncertain. The CDR3 covers 13 residues. The V gene's germline CDR1 is MNHNY and CDR2 SVGAGI (reference sequence). With 0 bases removed from V and 4 bases from J, the gap between germline ends came to 5 bases.

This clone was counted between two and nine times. The CDR3, as DNA: TGTGCCAGCAGCCAACCCGGGACAGCCAAACCTAAAGGGGACTATGGCTACACCTTC. Amino acids: CASSQPGTAKPKGDYGYTF. This chain connects TRBV4-2 to TRBJ1-2; the match to TRBD1 covers 7 bases. Germline CDR1 reads LGHNA; CDR2 reads YNFKEQ. The trim removed 2 bases at V and 3 bases at J, leaving 18 bases unmatched. The length of the CDR3 is 19 residues.

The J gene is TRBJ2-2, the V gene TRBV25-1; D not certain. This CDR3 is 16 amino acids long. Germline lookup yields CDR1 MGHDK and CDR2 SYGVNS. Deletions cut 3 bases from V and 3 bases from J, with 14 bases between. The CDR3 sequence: CASSEDRAPDTGELFF. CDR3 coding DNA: TGTGCCAGCAGTGAGGACCGAGCCCCGGACACCGGGGAGCTGTTTTTT.

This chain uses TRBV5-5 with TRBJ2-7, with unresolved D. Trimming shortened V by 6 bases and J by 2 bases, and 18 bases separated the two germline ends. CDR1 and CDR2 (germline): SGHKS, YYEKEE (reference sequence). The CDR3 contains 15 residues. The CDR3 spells CASKPRGQQTYEQYF. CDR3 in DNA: TGTGCCAGCAAGCCTCGTGGGCAACAAACCTACGAGCAGTACTTC.

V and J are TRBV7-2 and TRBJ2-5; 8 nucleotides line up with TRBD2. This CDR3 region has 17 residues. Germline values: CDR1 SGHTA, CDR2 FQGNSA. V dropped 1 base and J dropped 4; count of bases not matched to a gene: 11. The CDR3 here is CASSLDFGRAPGETQYF. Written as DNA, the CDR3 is TGTGCCAGCAGCTTAGATTTCGGGAGGGCCCCCGGAGAGACCCAGTACTTC.

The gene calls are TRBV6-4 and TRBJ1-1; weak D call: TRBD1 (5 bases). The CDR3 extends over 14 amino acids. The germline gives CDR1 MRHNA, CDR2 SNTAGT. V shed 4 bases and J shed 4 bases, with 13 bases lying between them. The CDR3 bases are TGTGCCAGCAGTGCCAATGGGGACGGCACTGAAGCTTTCTTT. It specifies CASSANGDGTEAFF.

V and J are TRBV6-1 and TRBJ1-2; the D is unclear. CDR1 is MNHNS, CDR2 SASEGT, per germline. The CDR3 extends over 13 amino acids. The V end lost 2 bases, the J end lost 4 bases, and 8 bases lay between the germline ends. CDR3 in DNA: TGTGCCAGCAGTGAAACGGCCTTCTATGGCTACACCTTC. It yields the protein CASSETAFYGYTF.

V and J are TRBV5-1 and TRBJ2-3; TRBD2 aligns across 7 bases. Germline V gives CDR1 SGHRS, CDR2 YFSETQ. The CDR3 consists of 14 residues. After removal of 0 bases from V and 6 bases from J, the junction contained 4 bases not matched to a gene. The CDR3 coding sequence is TGCGCCAGCAGCTTGGCGGGGGGAAAGGATACGCAGTATTTT. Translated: CASSLAGGKDTQYF.

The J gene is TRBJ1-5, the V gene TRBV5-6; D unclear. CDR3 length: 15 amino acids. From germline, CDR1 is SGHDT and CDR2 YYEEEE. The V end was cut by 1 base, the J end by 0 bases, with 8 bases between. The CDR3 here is CASSLSFYSNQPQHF. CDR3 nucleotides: TGTGCCAGCAGCTTGAGCTTTTATAGCAATCAGCCCCAGCATTTT.

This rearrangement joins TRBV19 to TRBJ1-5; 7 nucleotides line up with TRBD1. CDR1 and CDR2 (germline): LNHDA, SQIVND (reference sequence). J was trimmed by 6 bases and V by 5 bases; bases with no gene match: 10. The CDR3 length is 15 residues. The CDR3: CASSEQTGNSQPQHF. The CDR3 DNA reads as TGTGCCAGTAGTGAGCAGACAGGGAATAGTCAGCCCCAGCATTTT.

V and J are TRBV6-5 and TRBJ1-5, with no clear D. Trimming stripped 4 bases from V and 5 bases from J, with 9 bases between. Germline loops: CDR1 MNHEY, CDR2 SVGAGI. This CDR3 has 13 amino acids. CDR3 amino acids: CASSLRRDQPQHF. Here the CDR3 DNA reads TGTGCCAGCAGTTTGCGTCGGGATCAGCCCCAGCATTTT.

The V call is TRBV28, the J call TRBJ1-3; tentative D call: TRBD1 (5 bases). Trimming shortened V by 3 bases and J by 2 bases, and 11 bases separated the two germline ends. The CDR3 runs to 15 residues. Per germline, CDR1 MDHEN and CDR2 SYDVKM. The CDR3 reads CASSFQGRPGNTIYF. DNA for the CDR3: TGTGCCAGCAGTTTTCAGGGACGTCCTGGAAACACCATATATTTT. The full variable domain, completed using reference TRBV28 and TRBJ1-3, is DVKVTQSSRYLVKRTGEKVFLECVQDMDHENMFWYRQDPGLGLRLIYFSYDVKMKEKGDIPEGYSVSREKKERFSLILESASTNQTSMYLCASSFQGRPGNTIYFGEGSWLTVV.

The CDR3 coding sequence is TGTGCCAGCAGTAGGCCGGGGGCAGGCCAAGAGACCCAGTACTTC. This sequence encodes CASSRPGAGQETQYF. The chain combines TRBV27 with TRBJ2-5; TRBD1 or TRBD2 may be the D gene (6 bases each). This CDR3 spans 15 amino acids. Germline CDR1 and CDR2: MNHEY and SMNVEV (reference sequence). The germline V and J ends were trimmed by 5 bases and 1 base, with 14 bases remaining between them.

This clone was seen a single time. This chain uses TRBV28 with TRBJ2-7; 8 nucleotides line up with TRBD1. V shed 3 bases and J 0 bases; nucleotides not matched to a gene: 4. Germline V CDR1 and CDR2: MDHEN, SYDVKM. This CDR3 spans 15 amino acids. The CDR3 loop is CASSLDRAISYEQYF. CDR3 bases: TGTGCCAGCAGTTTGGACAGGGCTATCTCCTACGAGCAGTACTTC.

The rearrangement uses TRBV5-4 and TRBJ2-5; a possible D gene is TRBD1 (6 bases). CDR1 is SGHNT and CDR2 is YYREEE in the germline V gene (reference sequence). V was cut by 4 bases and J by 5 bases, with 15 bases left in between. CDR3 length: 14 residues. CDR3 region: CASSGRERGETQYF. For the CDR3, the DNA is TGTGCCAGCAGCGGGAGAGAGAGGGGGGAGACCCAGTACTTC.

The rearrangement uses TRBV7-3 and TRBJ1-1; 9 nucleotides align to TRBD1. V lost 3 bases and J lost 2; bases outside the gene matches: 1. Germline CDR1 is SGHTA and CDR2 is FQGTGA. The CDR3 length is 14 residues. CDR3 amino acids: CASSFTGGNTEAFF. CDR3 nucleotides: TGTGCCAGCAGCTTTACAGGGGGCAACACTGAAGCTTTCTTT.

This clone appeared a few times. The CDR3 region is CASSLPGPYNEQFF. Here the CDR3 DNA reads TGTGCCAGCAGTTTGCCGGGGCCCTACAATGAGCAGTTCTTC. The rearrangement links TRBV6-6 to TRBJ2-1; perhaps D is TRBD1 or TRBD2 (5 bases each). The V end lost 4 bases, the J end lost 2 bases, and 9 bases lay between the germline ends. CDR1 is MNHNY, CDR2 SVGAGI, per germline (reference sequence). The length of the CDR3 is 14 residues.

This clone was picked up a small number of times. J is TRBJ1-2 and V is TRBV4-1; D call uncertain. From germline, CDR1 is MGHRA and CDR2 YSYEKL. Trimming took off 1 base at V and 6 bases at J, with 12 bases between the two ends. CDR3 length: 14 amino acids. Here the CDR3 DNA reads TGCGCCAGCAGCCAAGGTGTCCTCTCCAATGGCTACACCTTC. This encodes CASSQGVLSNGYTF.